The clone carrying this TCR beta chain showed up just a few times. Its specificity is not known. This sample was included in a study of blood T cells in healthy people across ages. Looking at the study overall: About one barcoded beta molecule per two T cells was the capture yield of template switching.

Using a J-beta primer mix together with a sample-barcoded 5' primer, a second PCR was run for about 6 to 11 cycles. MiXCR, applied by TCRdb to the 5' RACE reads, yields one record per CDR3 protein. In the table there are just over 1 million distinct CDR3 sequences, more than 35% of which are singletons. The donors, all healthy, were Caucasians living in Russia, aged 6 to 90. Trimming at V came to 4 bases and at J to 0 bases, leaving 3 bases not matched to a gene. The germline gives CDR1 LNHNV, CDR2 YYDKDF (reference sequence). The CDR3 is 14 residues long. Study findings and constraints: Getting older went along with TCR beta diversity per million T cells dropping roughly linearly. Whereas aged donors had fewer naive CD4+ cells, long-lived donors had more of them and higher diversity.

Sequencing used blood. The clonotype originates from a woman aged 55-70 years in good health. This sequence joins TRBV15 and TRBJ2-7; 7 nucleotides match TRBD1. This CDR3 is CATSTGQFSYEQYF. The CDR3 DNA is TGTGCCACCAGCACGGGACAGTTCTCCTACGAGCAGTACTTC.